Listed below are T cell receptor beta chains from one sample, sequenced in a study of T cells after yellow fever vaccination. TCRdb re-derived calls from the 5' RACE reads in MiXCR, one entry per CDR3 protein. Seen here are hundreds of thousands of distinct CDR3 sequences, 10% to 15% observed once, and the top ten hold under 15%. The specimen comprised PBMCs, sampled on the day of the yellow fever booster vaccination. The receptors shown here come from a man between 25 and 39 years old who received the YFV17D yellow fever vaccine. Both conserved end residues are part of each CDR3. The D gene is left open where the match is weak. The listing skips clone size in some rows; elsewhere it reads once, few, many or a size class.

V: TRBV7-2; J: TRBJ2-5; D: NA; size: NA; CDR3: CASSLRVGVVETQYF; DNA: TGTGCCAGCAGCTTAAGGGTCGGAGTTGTGGAGACCCAGTACTTC
V: TRBV20-1; J: TRBJ2-1; D: NA; size: few; CDR3: CSATGPHRYNEQFF; DNA: TGCAGTGCAACCGGACCGCACCGTTACAATGAGCAGTTCTTC
V: TRBV19; J: TRBJ2-7; D: NA; size: NA; CDR3: CASTDLRNYEQYF; DNA: TGTGCCAGTACCGATTTAAGGAACTACGAGCAGTACTTC
V: TRBV28; J: TRBJ1-5; D: NA; size: NA; CDR3: CASSLNRFSNQPQHF; DNA: TGTGCCAGCAGTTTAAACAGGTTCAGCAATCAGCCCCAGCATTTT
V: TRBV7-3; J: TRBJ2-3; D: NA; size: NA; CDR3: CASSSGTLNTDTQYF; DNA: TGTGCCAGCAGCTCCGGGACCCTAAACACAGATACGCAGTATTTT
V: TRBV10-3; J: TRBJ2-7; D: NA; size: few; CDR3: CAISGKDTSYEQYF; DNA: TGTGCCATCAGTGGGAAGGACACCTCCTACGAGCAGTACTTC
V: TRBV9; J: TRBJ1-1; D: NA; size: NA; CDR3: CASSVHLNTEAFF; DNA: TGTGCCAGCAGCGTACATTTGAACACTGAAGCTTTCTTT
V: TRBV5-1; J: TRBJ1-4; D: NA; size: NA; CDR3: CASSFEQTSKGEKLFF; DNA: TGCGCCAGCAGCTTCGAACAGACTTCAAAAGGGGAAAAACTGTTTTTT
V: TRBV7-9; J: TRBJ2-7; D: NA; size: many; CDR3: CASSLAGADEQYF; DNA: TGTGCCAGCAGCTTAGCGGGCGCCGACGAGCAGTACTTC
V: TRBV12-3/TRBV12-4; J: TRBJ2-1; D: NA; size: few; CDR3: CASVVGGGSYNEQFF; DNA: TGTGCCAGCGTCGTAGGGGGGGGCTCCTACAATGAGCAGTTCTTC
V: TRBV6-1; J: TRBJ2-7; D: NA; size: NA; CDR3: CASSINPGPYEQYF; DNA: TGTGCCAGCAGTATAAATCCGGGACCCTACGAGCAGTACTTC
V: TRBV5-1; J: TRBJ2-6; D: TRBD2; size: NA; CDR3: CASSLGLAGAGANVLTF; DNA: TGCGCCAGCAGCTTGGGACTAGCGGGAGCTGGGGCCAACGTCCTGACTTTC
V: TRBV20-1; J: TRBJ2-6; D: NA; size: few; CDR3: CSARYYSGANVLTF; DNA: TGCAGTGCTAGGTACTACTCTGGGGCCAACGTCCTGACTTTC
V: TRBV20-1; J: TRBJ2-7; D: TRBD1; size: many; CDR3: CSAPTGEVNEQYF; DNA: TGCAGTGCTCCGACAGGGGAGGTTAACGAGCAGTACTTC
V: TRBV30; J: TRBJ2-2; D: NA; size: NA; CDR3: CAWTYSRGRTGELFF; DNA: TGTGCCTGGACCTACAGTAGGGGTCGGACCGGGGAGCTGTTTTTT
V: TRBV29-1; J: TRBJ2-2; D: TRBD1; size: many; CDR3: CSVEDFYRGRNTGELFF; DNA: TGCAGCGTTGAAGATTTCTACAGGGGGCGAAACACCGGGGAGCTGTTTTTT
V: TRBV5-5; J: TRBJ2-3; D: NA; size: once; CDR3: CASSLAGVPTDTQYF; DNA: TGTGCCAGCAGCTTGGCCGGGGTACCCACAGATACGCAGTATTTT
V: TRBV20-1; J: TRBJ1-4; D: NA; size: NA; CDR3: CSAATGEKLFF; DNA: TGCAGTGCCGCGACGGGCGAAAAACTGTTTTTT
V: TRBV15; J: TRBJ2-1; D: TRBD2; size: NA; CDR3: CATSIGLATTGGEQFF; DNA: TGTGCCACCAGCATAGGACTAGCGACAACCGGGGGGGAGCAGTTCTTC
V: TRBV7-3; J: TRBJ2-7; D: TRBD2; size: many; CDR3: CASSLNPGGPYEQYF; DNA: TGTGCCAGCAGCTTAAATCCGGGAGGGCCTTACGAGCAGTACTTC
V: TRBV20-1; J: TRBJ2-3; D: TRBD2; size: NA; CDR3: CSARLADARRSTDTQYF; DNA: TGCAGTGCAAGACTAGCGGATGCTCGAAGGAGCACAGATACGCAGTATTTT
V: TRBV29-1; J: TRBJ2-3; D: TRBD1; size: NA; CDR3: CSVVFFRDSPDTQYF; DNA: TGCAGCGTTGTCTTTTTTAGGGACAGTCCAGATACGCAGTATTTT
V: TRBV20-1; J: TRBJ1-1; D: TRBD1; size: NA; CDR3: CSAREGTGGTEAFF; DNA: TGCAGTGCTAGGGAGGGGACAGGGGGCACTGAAGCTTTCTTT
V: TRBV20-1; J: TRBJ1-3; D: NA; size: few; CDR3: CSASVPNSGNTIYF; DNA: TGCAGTGCTAGCGTACCGAACTCTGGAAACACCATATATTTT
V: TRBV29-1; J: TRBJ2-1; D: NA; size: NA; CDR3: CSGRIGGYEQFF; DNA: TGCAGCGGCAGGATAGGGGGATATGAGCAGTTCTTC
V: TRBV5-8; J: TRBJ2-7; D: NA; size: few; CDR3: CASRILDEQYF; DNA: TGTGCCAGCCGCATTTTAGACGAGCAGTACTTC
V: TRBV29-1; J: TRBJ2-5; D: NA; size: NA; CDR3: CSVAPNGLQETQYF; DNA: TGCAGCGTTGCTCCTAACGGCCTGCAAGAGACCCAGTACTTC
V: TRBV11-2; J: TRBJ2-2; D: TRBD2; size: NA; CDR3: CASSSRAGAGELFF; DNA: TGTGCCAGCAGCTCCAGGGCGGGGGCCGGGGAGCTGTTTTTT
V: TRBV11-3; J: TRBJ2-2; D: NA; size: NA; CDR3: CASSFGRSNTGELFF; DNA: TGTGCCAGCAGCTTCGGACGGTCGAACACCGGGGAGCTGTTTTTT
V: TRBV18; J: TRBJ2-7; D: TRBD1; size: many; CDR3: CASSPRTDRASEQYF; DNA: TGTGCCAGCTCACCCAGGACGGACAGGGCCTCCGAGCAGTACTTC
V: TRBV6-5; J: TRBJ2-1; D: NA; size: few; CDR3: CASSYSVSDSYNEQFF; DNA: TGTGCCAGCAGTTACTCGGTTAGCGACTCCTACAATGAGCAGTTCTTC
V: TRBV4-3; J: TRBJ2-3; D: NA; size: NA; CDR3: CASSQDGLYTQYF; DNA: TGCGCCAGCAGCCAAGATGGGTTATATACGCAGTATTTT
V: TRBV27; J: TRBJ2-2; D: TRBD2; size: NA; CDR3: CASKTGLAGTGELFF; DNA: TGTGCCAGCAAAACTGGACTAGCGGGCACCGGGGAGCTGTTTTTT
V: TRBV20-1; J: TRBJ2-1; D: TRBD2; size: NA; CDR3: CSARPTSGRGNEQFF; DNA: TGCAGTGCTAGGCCGACTAGCGGGAGGGGGAATGAGCAGTTCTTC
V: TRBV5-4; J: TRBJ2-1; D: TRBD2; size: NA; CDR3: CASSPRGGRATYEQFF; DNA: TGTGCCAGCAGCCCCCGGGGCGGGAGGGCCACCTATGAGCAGTTCTTC
V: TRBV20-1; J: TRBJ1-5; D: TRBD1; size: NA; CDR3: CSASRGQGNQPQHF; DNA: TGCAGTGCTAGTAGGGGGCAAGGCAATCAGCCCCAGCATTTT
V: TRBV9; J: TRBJ1-2; D: TRBD1; size: few; CDR3: CASSGPGQGFPPYGYTF; DNA: TGTGCCAGCAGCGGCCCGGGACAGGGGTTTCCCCCGTATGGCTACACCTTC
V: TRBV10-3; J: TRBJ2-3; D: NA; size: few; CDR3: CAIGVADHTDTQYF; DNA: TGTGCCATCGGGGTAGCGGACCACACAGATACGCAGTATTTT
V: TRBV14; J: TRBJ1-4; D: NA; size: NA; CDR3: CASSQDVGGKLFF; DNA: TGTGCCAGCAGCCAAGATGTAGGGGGGAAACTGTTTTTT
V: TRBV30; J: TRBJ2-1; D: TRBD1; size: NA; CDR3: CAYYRGEQFF; DNA: TGTGCCTACTACAGGGGAGAGCAGTTCTTC
V: TRBV6-4; J: TRBJ2-1; D: NA; size: few; CDR3: CASSPFGRDSYNEQFF; DNA: TGTGCCAGCAGCCCATTTGGGCGGGACTCCTACAATGAGCAGTTCTTC
V: TRBV20-1; J: TRBJ2-7; D: TRBD2; size: few; CDR3: CSGLAGGPKDEQYF; DNA: TGCAGTGGACTAGCGGGAGGGCCTAAGGACGAGCAGTACTTC
V: TRBV7-8; J: TRBJ1-1; D: NA; size: many; CDR3: CASRDRRGMNTEAFF; DNA: TGTGCCAGCAGGGACCGAAGGGGCATGAACACTGAAGCTTTCTTT
V: TRBV14; J: TRBJ2-7; D: TRBD2; size: NA; CDR3: CASSAGLYDEQYF; DNA: TGTGCCAGCAGCGCGGGACTATACGACGAGCAGTACTTC
V: TRBV18; J: TRBJ2-3; D: NA; size: many; CDR3: CASSPPASTTDTQYF; DNA: TGTGCCAGCTCACCACCGGCCAGTACCACAGATACGCAGTATTTT
V: TRBV7-2; J: TRBJ2-7; D: NA; size: NA; CDR3: CASSPPGPYEQYF; DNA: TGTGCCAGCAGCCCCCCGGGTCCCTACGAGCAGTACTTC
V: TRBV7-6; J: TRBJ2-1; D: NA; size: few; CDR3: CASSLNFQDNEQFF; DNA: TGTGCCAGCAGCTTAAACTTCCAGGATAATGAGCAGTTCTTC
V: TRBV10-3; J: TRBJ1-5; D: NA; size: few; CDR3: CAISVEGAGQPQHF; DNA: TGTGCCATCAGTGTTGAAGGGGCGGGCCAGCCCCAGCATTTT
V: TRBV9; J: TRBJ2-7; D: TRBD2; size: many; CDR3: CASSSSGSFQSQEQYF; DNA: TGTGCCAGCAGCTCTAGCGGGAGTTTCCAGTCTCAGGAGCAGTACTTC
V: TRBV5-1; J: TRBJ2-3; D: NA; size: few; CDR3: CASSLGGFTDTQYF; DNA: TGCGCCAGCAGCTTGGGTGGTTTCACAGATACGCAGTATTTT
V: TRBV5-1; J: TRBJ1-2; D: NA; size: NA; CDR3: CASSPGTIGGYGYTF; DNA: TGCGCCAGCAGCCCCGGGACCATTGGCGGCTATGGCTACACCTTC